This paragraph covers one T cell receptor beta chain sequence. This CDR3 has 14 residues. Libraries were prepared by immunoSEQ multiplex PCR; TCRdb keeps only in-frame clonotypes and omits some of them. Of about 210,000 clones listed, over 75% are singletons. This sample was included in a study of blood T cell repertoires in COVID-19. Assignment of participants to cohorts was predicated upon participant-reported clinical history. The clonotype originates from a man aged 35 to 55 who had recovered from COVID-19. This chain links TRBV21-1 with TRBJ2-7; the tabulated D call, TRBD1, remains unverified against the DNA. TRBV21-1 is marked as a pseudogene. The sample taken for sequencing was PBMCs or T cells enriched from blood (not recorded which). The CDR3 nucleotides read TGTGCCAGCAGCGTGGACAGGGAGGATTACGAGCAGTACTTC. Translated, it gives CASSVDREDYEQYF.